The next 26 T cell receptor beta chains were all read from a single sample in a study of cytomegalovirus exposure and HLA in healthy donors. The PCR was carried out with 60 Vbeta primers and 13 Jbeta primers. Using immunoSEQ multiplex PCR, the repertoire was profiled, and TCRdb retains in-frame clones only, with some absent. Of more than 100,000 clones in the sample, 60% to 80% are singletons; the top ten hold less than 1.1%. Sequences were obtained from PBMCs. All receptors derive from a male donor in good health and CMV-seronegative.

V is TRBV5-4 and J is TRBJ2-3; TRBD2 aligns across 16 bases. CDR1 is SGHNT and CDR2 is YYREEE in the germline V gene (reference sequence). With 0 bases clipped from V and 2 bases from J, the junction kept 6 bases outside the gene matches. The CDR3 length is 19 residues. CDR3 sequence reads: CASSLGTGLAGGHTDTQYF. CDR3 in DNA: TGTGCCAGCAGCTTGGGGACGGGACTAGCGGGGGGGCACACAGATACGCAGTATTTT.

The V gene is TRBV27, the J gene TRBJ1-5, with D unclear. V was clipped by 6 bases and J by 7 bases, with 16 bases between them. The CDR3 runs to 14 residues. Per the germline V gene, CDR1 is MNHEY and CDR2 is SMNVEV (reference sequence). The CDR3 region is CASSLGRVEQPQHF. CDR3 DNA sequence: TGTGCCAGCAGCTTAGGGAGGGTAGAACAGCCCCAGCATTTT.

This rearrangement joins TRBV7-2 to TRBJ1-5; 10 nucleotides align to TRBD1. Germline V gives CDR1 SGHTA, CDR2 FQGNSA. The trim removed 2 bases at V and 4 bases at J, leaving 2 bases unmatched. The CDR3 contains 15 residues. CDR3 nucleotides: TGTGCCAGCAGCTTATCGGGACAGGGGAATCAGCCCCAGCATTTT. It is translated as CASSLSGQGNQPQHF.

This clone was counted a single time. V usage is TRBV6-1 and J usage is TRBJ2-3; D remains ambiguous. Deletions cut 3 bases from V and 0 bases from J, with 4 bases between. Germline V CDR1 and CDR2: MNHNS, SASEGT. This CDR3 comprises 13 residues. The CDR3 spells CASSERSTDTQYF. CDR3 sequence (DNA): TGTGCCAGCAGTGAGAGGAGCACAGATACGCAGTATTTT.

This chain joins TRBV7-9 and TRBJ1-2; possible D gene TRBD1, 6 bases. The CDR3 consists of 15 residues. Germline loops: CDR1 SEHNR, CDR2 FQNEAQ (reference sequence). V lost 1 base to trimming and J lost 1 base, with 10 bases between them. CDR3 DNA sequence: TGTGCCAGCAGCTTAGGGGGACACCGTAACTATGGCTACACCTTC. Amino acid sequence: CASSLGGHRNYGYTF. The full variable domain, completed using reference TRBV7-9 and TRBJ1-2, is DTGVSQNPRHKITKRGQNVTFRCDPISEHNRLYWYRQTLGQGPEFLTYFQNEAQLEKSRLLSDRFSAERPKGSFSTLEIQRTEQGDSAMYLCASSLGGHRNYGYTFGSGTRLTVV.

The rearrangement joins TRBV10-3 to TRBJ2-1; D is perhaps TRBD2 (6 bases). The germline CDR1 and CDR2 sequences are ENHRY and SYGVKD. V dropped 3 bases and J dropped 0 bases, with 9 bases sitting between them. This CDR3 is built from 15 residues. The CDR3 DNA reads as TGTGCCATCAGTGAAGGGCGGGACTCCTACAATGAGCAGTTCTTC. The encoded protein is CAISEGRDSYNEQFF.

This rearrangement joins TRBV9 to TRBJ2-5; 7 nucleotides line up with TRBD1. Germline V gene lookup returns CDR1 SGDLS and CDR2 YYNGEE. This CDR3 has 13 residues. Trimming removed 4 bases from V and 6 bases from J; junction bases left unmatched: 6. CDR3 bases: TGTGCCAGCAGCACCGGGACAGCCCAGACCCAGTACTTC. Encoded protein: CASSTGTAQTQYF.

This rearrangement joins TRBV5-1 to TRBJ2-3, with 13 bases fitting TRBD2. From germline, CDR1 is SGHRS and CDR2 YFSETQ. The CDR3 extends over 19 amino acids. V shed 5 bases and J 3 bases; nucleotides not matched to a gene: 15. In DNA form, the CDR3 reads TGCGCCAGCAGTTTAGGACAGGGAACTAGCGGGGGGGCTACAGATACGCAGTATTTT. Translated, it gives CASSLGQGTSGGATDTQYF.

The J gene is TRBJ2-3, the V gene TRBV7-2; 11 bases are shared with TRBD2. V lost 5 bases, J lost 4 bases, and 8 bases stayed unmatched. The CDR3 contains 16 residues. Germline loops: CDR1 SGHTA, CDR2 FQGNSA. The CDR3 DNA is TGTGCCAGCAGCCTGCGACTAGCGGGGACGTCAGATACGCAGTATTTT. Its translation: CASSLRLAGTSDTQYF. Full variable domain (missing parts from reference TRBV7-2 and TRBJ2-3): GAGVSQSPSNKVTEKGKDVELRCDPISGHTALYWYRQSLGQGLEFLIYFQGNSAPDKSGLPSDRFSAERTGGSVSTLTIQRTQQEDSAVYLCASSLRLAGTSDTQYFGPGTRLTVL.

This clone was counted a few times. The CDR3 is CAWSVGSTAGTNQPQHF. In DNA, the CDR3 is TGTGCCTGGAGTGTAGGTAGCACGGCAGGGACAAATCAGCCCCAGCATTTT. The gene calls are TRBV30 and TRBJ1-5; tentatively, D is TRBD1 (6 bases). Deletions cut 0 bases from V and 4 bases from J, with 19 bases between. Germline-derived CDR1 and CDR2 are GTSNPN and SVGIG (reference sequence). The CDR3 runs 17 residues.

V usage is TRBV6-5 and J usage is TRBJ1-2; weak D call: TRBD1 (6 bases). The V end lost 6 bases, the J end lost 7 bases, and 21 bases lay between the germline ends. The CDR3 is 15 amino acids. CDR1 MNHEY and CDR2 SVGAGI come from the germline V gene. CDR3 DNA sequence: TGTGCCAGCAGATCAAAACGCGGGGGGGCGGGTGGCTACACCTTC. Its translation is CASRSKRGGAGGYTF.

The chain has TRBV2 and TRBJ2-1; 13 bases are shared with TRBD2. The CDR3 loop spans 15 amino acids. After removal of 6 bases from V and 9 bases from J, the junction contained 8 bases not matched to a gene. Germline CDR1 reads SNHLY; CDR2 reads FYNNEI. CDR3 region: CASRGTSGVQGEQFF. CDR3 DNA: TGTGCCAGCAGGGGGACTAGCGGGGTACAAGGTGAGCAGTTCTTC.

The chain recombines TRBV29-1 with TRBJ2-4; TRBD2 might be the D (7 bases). Germline values: CDR1 SQVTM, CDR2 ANQGSEA. V was shortened by 4 bases and J by 5 bases, with 12 bases between the two germline ends. The CDR3 runs 13 residues. Here the CDR3 DNA reads TGCAGCGTTGTCGGGGGGCGCGAAAACATTCAGTACTTC. The encoded protein is CSVVGGRENIQYF.

The V and J genes are TRBV19 and TRBJ1-2; D is undetermined. V shed 1 base and J shed 3 bases, with 15 bases lying between them. This CDR3 region has 16 residues. Germline V CDR1 and CDR2: LNHDA, SQIVND (reference sequence). The CDR3, as DNA: TGTGCCAGTAGTATAGTAGGAGGACGAGCCCACTATGGCTACACCTTC. The encoded protein is CASSIVGGRAHYGYTF.

The V and J genes are TRBV15 and TRBJ2-3; D is possibly TRBD2 (5 bases). The CDR3 runs to 14 residues. Germline CDR1 reads LNHNV; CDR2 reads YYDKDF (reference sequence). V lost 9 bases to trimming and J lost 4 bases, with 17 bases between them. The CDR3 DNA is TGTGCCACGAGACGGGGAGTGGTAGCAGATACGCAGTATTTT. Residues: CATRRGVVADTQYF.

V and J are TRBV11-2 and TRBJ1-2, with TRBD1 matching over 9 bases. This CDR3 contains 14 residues. J gave up 7 bases and V 5 bases, and 8 bases lay outside the gene matches. Germline lookup yields CDR1 SGHAT and CDR2 FQNNGV. The CDR3 nucleotides read TGTGCCAGCAGCAGATCCACAGGGGGCTTTGGCTACACCTTC. Amino acid sequence: CASSRSTGGFGYTF.

The rearrangement links TRBV18 to TRBJ2-7, with 9 bases lining up with TRBD1. The junction had 2 bases not matched to a gene; V was cut back by 2 bases and J by 0 bases. The germline V gene has CDR1 KGHSH and CDR2 LQKENI. The CDR3 runs to 15 residues. The CDR3 loop reads CASSPGQGYSYEQYF. CDR3 bases: TGTGCCAGCTCACCAGGACAGGGGTACTCCTACGAGCAGTACTTC.

The chain uses TRBV19 and TRBJ1-1, with D perhaps matching TRBD1 (6 bases). The CDR3 extends over 15 amino acids. Trimming shortened V by 3 bases and J by 7 bases, and 18 bases separated the two germline ends. CDR1 and CDR2 from the germline V gene are LNHDA and SQIVND (reference sequence). CDR3 nucleotides: TGTGCCAGTAGTATTTGGTCAGGGGAACCACTTGAAGCTTTCTTT. This codes for CASSIWSGEPLEAFF.

This clone was detected only a few times. The V call is TRBV15, the J call TRBJ1-1; D ambiguous. Germline loops: CDR1 LNHNV, CDR2 YYDKDF (reference sequence). The CDR3 is 12 amino acids. Trimming removed 3 bases at V and 4 bases at J, with 6 bases between. CDR3 bases: TGTGCCACCAGCAGGCCGGGCACTGAAGCTTTCTTT. This gives the protein CATSRPGTEAFF.

This sequence joins TRBV7-3 and TRBJ2-1; D perhaps matches TRBD2 (6 bases). The CDR3 covers 11 residues. Germline loops: CDR1 SGHTA, CDR2 FQGTGA. The V end lost 4 bases, the J end lost 10 bases, and 8 bases lay between the germline ends. CDR3 protein: CASSSGGEQFF. CDR3 nucleotide sequence: TGTGCCAGCAGCTCTGGGGGGGAGCAGTTCTTC.

The rearrangement joins TRBV27 to TRBJ2-1; tentative D call: TRBD1 (5 bases). There are 13 residues in the CDR3. Germline CDR1 reads MNHEY; CDR2 reads SMNVEV (reference sequence). V was shortened by 7 bases and J by 8 bases, with 15 bases between the two germline ends. CDR3 nucleotide sequence: TGTGCCAGCACCCTATCTCCAGGGTATGAGCAGTTCTTC. It is translated as CASTLSPGYEQFF.

V and J are TRBV18 and TRBJ1-1, with no clear D. V lost 7 bases and J lost 4, with 13 bases in between. Germline V gives CDR1 KGHSH, CDR2 LQKENI. The CDR3 contains 13 residues. The CDR3 sequence: CASWPGGGTEAFF. Here the CDR3 DNA reads TGTGCCAGCTGGCCGGGAGGTGGCACTGAAGCTTTCTTT.

This clone showed up just once. This chain uses TRBV12-5 with TRBJ1-5; D is unclear. CDR3 length equals 13 residues. The V and J ends lost 6 bases and 5 bases respectively, with 11 bases between them. Germline values: CDR1 LGHNT, CDR2 FRNRAP. The CDR3 DNA reads as TGTGCTAGTGGCCGGGAAAACTATCAGCCCCAGCATTTT. Protein: CASGRENYQPQHF.

CDR3 loop: CASSLDYQPQHF. CDR3 DNA sequence: TGTGCCAGCAGCTTAGACTATCAGCCCCAGCATTTT. The chain is built from TRBV7-2 and TRBJ1-5, with D unclear. The CDR3 loop spans 12 amino acids. Germline values: CDR1 SGHTA, CDR2 FQGNSA. V dropped 1 base and J dropped 5 bases, with 3 bases sitting between them.

This clone was observed once. The chain is built from TRBV6-5 and TRBJ1-2; D is ambiguous. Germline V gene sequence: CDR1 MNHEY, CDR2 SVGAGI. The CDR3 spans 14 residues. V dropped 6 bases and J dropped 4 bases, with 15 bases sitting between them. The CDR3 sequence: CASSEGQSLYGYTF. The CDR3 bases are TGTGCCAGCAGCGAGGGCCAAAGCCTCTATGGCTACACCTTC.

The rearrangement uses TRBV10-3 and TRBJ1-5; tentatively, D is TRBD1 (6 bases). V lost 2 bases and J 4 bases, leaving 15 bases between the germline ends. This CDR3 has 16 residues. In germline, CDR1 is ENHRY, CDR2 SYGVKD. Here the CDR3 reads CAISEGPGQPNQPQHF. CDR3 coding DNA: TGTGCCATCAGTGAGGGCCCGGGACAACCAAATCAGCCCCAGCATTTT.